This passage covers 32 T cell receptor beta chains from one sample sequenced in a study of blood T cell repertoires in COVID-19. Produced via immunoSEQ multiplex PCR; TCRdb's table is partial and in-frame only. The data show more than 150,000 clones, with roughly nine tenths seen just once and roughly 4% held by the top ten. The sequencing input was peripheral blood. The receptors here all came from a woman aged 65 to 85 with acute or convalescent COVID-19.

This clone occurred a few times. V usage is TRBV28 and J usage is TRBJ2-1; TRBD2 matches 13 bases. CDR3 size: 16 residues. Per the germline V gene, CDR1 is MDHEN and CDR2 is SYDVKM. V was pared by 2 bases and J by 10 bases, with 8 bases of the junction left unmatched. CDR3 sequence reads: CASSLGLAGDELEQFF. DNA for the CDR3: TGTGCCAGCAGTTTAGGACTAGCGGGAGATGAATTGGAGCAGTTCTTC.

This chain connects TRBV25-1 to TRBJ2-5; D is perhaps TRBD2 (7 bases). This CDR3 has 15 residues. Trimming left V 2 bases short and J 5 bases short, with 15 bases between. Per germline, CDR1 MGHDK and CDR2 SYGVNS. The CDR3 here is CASSEPLGGLETQYF. The CDR3 DNA reads as TGTGCCAGCAGTGAACCTCTGGGGGGGCTGGAGACCCAGTACTTC.

The chain uses TRBV19 and TRBJ1-1, with 7 nucleotides matching TRBD1. CDR1 and CDR2 (germline): LNHDA, SQIVND (reference sequence). V dropped 6 bases and J dropped 5; count of bases not matched to a gene: 9. The CDR3 totals 14 residues. The CDR3 nucleotides read TGTGCCAGTAGATCCCCAGGGGGGAGTACTGAAGCTTTCTTT. The encoded protein is CASRSPGGSTEAFF.

The genes are TRBV4-3 and TRBJ1-6; D is undetermined. Looked up from germline, CDR1 is LGHNA and CDR2 is YSLEER. This CDR3 region has 15 residues. The V end was cut by 2 bases, the J end by 7 bases, with 12 bases between. The CDR3 region has the DNA TGCGCCAGCAGCCAACCCGGGTCCGGGAATTCACCCCTCCACTTT. It yields the protein CASSQPGSGNSPLHF.

The rearrangement uses TRBV6-1 and TRBJ1-2, with TRBD1 matching over 9 bases. Germline V lookup: CDR1 MNHNS, CDR2 SASEGT. The J segment lost 4 bases and the V segment lost 3 bases, leaving 9 bases of the junction unmatched. This CDR3 region has 16 residues. DNA of the CDR3: TGTGCCAGCAGTGACCTCCGGGACAGGGATGGCTATGGCTACACCTTC. Translating gives CASSDLRDRDGYGYTF.

J is TRBJ1-3 and V is TRBV12-3 or TRBV12-4; tentatively, D is TRBD1 (5 bases). The V and J ends lost 3 bases and 3 bases respectively, with 6 bases between them. The CDR3 runs 13 residues. CDR3: CASSLTVGNTIYF. The CDR3 bases are TGTGCCAGCAGTTTGACAGTTGGAAACACCATATATTTT.

The chain joins TRBV30 to TRBJ2-1, with D possibly matching TRBD2 (6 bases). Germline assignment: CDR1 GTSNPN and CDR2 SVGIG (reference sequence). V lost 0 bases to trimming and J lost 9 bases, with 12 bases between them. There are 13 residues in the CDR3. The DNA for the CDR3 is TGTGCCTGGAGTGTCGGTAGCGGCAGTGAGCAGTTCTTC. Translation gives CAWSVGSGSEQFF.

The chain links TRBV5-1 to TRBJ2-5; 7 positions match TRBD1. The CDR3 consists of 15 residues. After removal of 2 bases from V and 2 bases from J, the junction contained 6 bases not matched to a gene. Germline V lookup: CDR1 SGHRS, CDR2 YFSETQ. CDR3 sequence (DNA): TGCGCCAGCAGCTTTGGTACAGGGGTTCAAGAGACCCAGTACTTC. Translation: CASSFGTGVQETQYF.

The rearrangement uses TRBV30 and TRBJ1-2, with D hard to call. There are 14 residues in the CDR3. CDR1 is GTSNPN and CDR2 is SVGIG in the germline V gene (reference sequence). Deletions cut 0 bases from V and 0 bases from J, with 8 bases between. The CDR3: CAWSVKPPNYGYTF. The CDR3, as DNA: TGTGCCTGGAGTGTGAAGCCGCCTAACTATGGCTACACCTTC.

The rearrangement joins TRBV30 to TRBJ1-1; TRBD1 matches 8 bases. Trimming removed 5 bases from V and 4 bases from J; junction bases left unmatched: 12. Germline V gene data show CDR1 as GTSNPN and CDR2 as SVGIG (reference sequence). The CDR3 length is 15 residues. The CDR3 here is CAWARGRGVRTEAFF. The CDR3 nucleotides are TGTGCCTGGGCCAGGGGGCGCGGGGTCCGCACTGAAGCTTTCTTT.

This chain links TRBV15 with TRBJ2-1; TRBD2 is a possible D gene (5 bases). The V end lost 4 bases, the J end lost 3 bases, and 19 bases lay between the germline ends. This CDR3 is built from 17 residues. CDR1 and CDR2 from the germline V gene are LNHNV and YYDKDF (reference sequence). In nucleotides, the CDR3 is TGTGCCACCAGCACCGGCTTTTTCGGGGTGGTCTACAATGAGCAGTTCTTC. Amino acids: CATSTGFFGVVYNEQFF.

The chain combines TRBV18 with TRBJ1-5; D remains unclear. V was shortened by 2 bases and J by 1 base, with 12 bases between the two germline ends. CDR3 length: 16 residues. Germline V lookup: CDR1 KGHSH, CDR2 LQKENI. CDR3 coding DNA: TGTGCCAGCTCACCAACGAGGGCTCTAAGCAATCAGCCCCAGCATTTT. The encoded protein is CASSPTRALSNQPQHF. The complete variable domain, with remaining parts taken from reference TRBV18 and TRBJ1-5, reads NAGVMQNPRHLVRRRGQEARLRCSPMKGHSHVYWYRQLPEEGLKFMVYLQKENIIDESGMPKERFSAEFPKEGPSILRIQQVVRGDSAAYFCASSPTRALSNQPQHFGDGTRLSIL.

This chain uses TRBV9 with TRBJ1-6; TRBD1 is a possible D gene (6 bases). Trimming left V 4 bases short and J 6 bases short, with 11 bases between. The CDR3 totals 14 residues. The germline gives CDR1 SGDLS, CDR2 YYNGEE. For the CDR3, the DNA is TGTGCCAGCAGCCCACGGGACACTAATTCACCCCTCCACTTT. Encoded protein: CASSPRDTNSPLHF.

The sample holds one count of this clone. V usage is TRBV4-1 and J usage is TRBJ2-7; TRBD2 might be the D (5 bases). Germline CDR1 and CDR2: MGHRA and YSYEKL. V was cut by 1 base and J by 5 bases, with 18 bases left in between. The CDR3 has 16 amino acids. In DNA, the CDR3 is TGCGCCAGCAGCCAAGCGCTAGCCCGTTTGCCCAACGAGCAGTACTTC. Protein sequence: CASSQALARLPNEQYF.

This sequence joins TRBV7-9 and TRBJ2-3, with a weak D call TRBD2 (6 bases). Germline CDR1 SEHNR, CDR2 FQNEAQ (reference sequence). This CDR3 is 15 amino acids long. The V end lost 5 bases, the J end lost 3 bases, and 15 bases lay between the germline ends. Here the CDR3 reads CASSPRLESTDTQYF. CDR3 sequence (DNA): TGTGCCAGCAGCCCACGACTAGAGTCAACAGATACGCAGTATTTT. Variable domain in full (rest from reference TRBV7-9 and TRBJ2-3): DTGVSQNPRHKITKRGQNVTFRCDPISEHNRLYWYRQTLGQGPEFLTYFQNEAQLEKSRLLSDRFSAERPKGSFSTLEIQRTEQGDSAMYLCASSPRLESTDTQYFGPGTRLTVL.

A few counts support this clone. The V call is TRBV5-6, the J call TRBJ1-2, with TRBD1 matching 7 bases. The CDR3 runs 17 residues. The V gene's germline CDR1 is SGHDT and CDR2 YYEEEE. V was pared by 0 bases and J by 4 bases, with 12 bases of the junction left unmatched. The CDR3 region has the DNA TGTGCCAGCAGCTTGGAAGAGGGGGCGGGTAGGGGCTATGGCTACACCTTC. It encodes CASSLEEGAGRGYGYTF.

The chain employs TRBV3-1 (or the pseudogene TRBV3-2) and TRBJ2-1, with D possibly TRBD2 on 5 matching bases. Germline V lookup: CDR1 LGHDT, CDR2 YNNKEL (reference sequence). Trimming cost V 1 base and J 4 bases, with 17 bases left between them. The CDR3 is 17 amino acids. CDR3 DNA sequence: TGTGCCAGCAGCCAAGGCTCCCGGGGATGGGGTTACAATGAGCAGTTCTTC. Translated, it gives CASSQGSRGWGYNEQFF.

The DNA of the CDR3 is TGCGCCAGCAGTCAATCTTGGAACGCGGGAGGGGACAATGAGCAGTTCTTC. It is translated as CASSQSWNAGGDNEQFF. V gene TRBV23-1 combines with J gene TRBJ2-1; 9 positions agree with TRBD2. TRBV23-1 is an open reading frame, and its role is uncertain. V lost 0 bases, J lost 5 bases, and 8 bases stayed unmatched. CDR3 length equals 17 residues.

The chain uses TRBV20-1 and TRBJ1-5, with a possible D match to TRBD1 (5 bases). The V gene lost 3 bases and the J gene lost 4 bases, with 10 bases spanning the gap. This CDR3 has 13 amino acids. The germline V gene has CDR1 DFQATT and CDR2 SNEGSKA (reference sequence). The CDR3 reads CSASSGPNQPQHF. CDR3 DNA: TGCAGTGCTAGTTCAGGGCCAAATCAGCCCCAGCATTTT.

This sequence joins TRBV2 and TRBJ1-5, with D possibly TRBD1 on 6 matching bases. This CDR3 spans 13 amino acids. The V end was cut by 7 bases, the J end by 1 base, with 8 bases between. The germline gives CDR1 SNHLY, CDR2 FYNNEI. The CDR3 nucleotides are TGTGCCAGCAATGGACAGAGCAATCAGCCCCAGCATTTT. Amino acids: CASNGQSNQPQHF.

The chain recombines TRBV2 with TRBJ1-4, with TRBD1 matching over 8 bases. Germline V gene sequence: CDR1 SNHLY, CDR2 FYNNEI. J lost 7 bases, V lost 3 bases, and 4 bases had no gene match. The CDR3 runs 14 residues. CDR3 sequence reads: CASSDGQGGEKLFF. DNA of the CDR3: TGTGCCAGCAGTGATGGACAGGGTGGTGAAAAACTGTTTTTT.

This rearrangement joins TRBV7-9 to TRBJ2-7; D is possibly TRBD1 (6 bases). The V end was cut by 4 bases, the J end by 1 base, with 8 bases between. The germline V gene has CDR1 SEHNR and CDR2 FQNEAQ (reference sequence). The CDR3 sequence is 13 residues long. In nucleotides, the CDR3 is TGTGCCAGCAGCTGGGGACAATCCTACGAGCAGTACTTC. It specifies CASSWGQSYEQYF.

The chain combines TRBV25-1 with TRBJ2-5, with D hard to call. Germline V gene lookup returns CDR1 MGHDK and CDR2 SYGVNS. Deletions cut 3 bases from V and 5 bases from J, with 13 bases between. This CDR3 has 14 amino acids. Here the CDR3 reads CASSDPSGVETQYF. CDR3 in DNA: TGTGCCAGCAGTGACCCCTCTGGAGTTGAGACCCAGTACTTC.

V is TRBV6-5 and J is TRBJ1-1, with D perhaps TRBD1 (5 bases). Trimming left V 6 bases short and J 0 bases short, with 14 bases between. CDR1 is MNHEY and CDR2 is SVGAGI in the germline V gene. This CDR3 is built from 15 residues. The CDR3 protein is CASRPAPTVNTEAFF. CDR3 DNA: TGTGCCAGCAGGCCCGCCCCGACAGTGAACACTGAAGCTTTCTTT.

V gene TRBV11-2 combines with J gene TRBJ1-5; D is possibly TRBD1 (5 bases). CDR3 length: 14 amino acids. Per the germline V gene, CDR1 is SGHAT and CDR2 is FQNNGV. Trimming took 5 bases from V and 8 from J, leaving 16 bases between them. The CDR3 protein is CASSPNSGREPQHF. DNA of the CDR3: TGTGCCAGCAGCCCTAACTCGGGCAGGGAGCCCCAGCATTTT.

This clone was observed a handful of times. The chain combines TRBV4-3 with TRBJ2-7; perhaps TRBD1 as D (6 bases). CDR1 and CDR2 (germline): LGHNA, YSLEER. The CDR3 has 16 residues. V was cut by 0 bases and J by 2 bases, with 14 bases left in between. CDR3 nucleotide sequence: TGCGCCAGCAGCCAAGATCGGTCAGGGGAAACCTACGAGCAGTACTTC. Its protein product is CASSQDRSGETYEQYF.

V is TRBV28 and J is TRBJ1-2; no definite D call. V was clipped by 6 bases and J by 7 bases, with 12 bases between them. The CDR3 length is 12 residues. CDR1 is MDHEN, CDR2 SYDVKM, per germline. The CDR3: CASSPTRRGYTF. CDR3 coding DNA: TGTGCCAGCAGCCCGACAAGACGTGGCTACACCTTC.

The chain uses TRBV19 and TRBJ1-4; D remains ambiguous. Germline assignment: CDR1 LNHDA and CDR2 SQIVND (reference sequence). With 1 base removed from V and 4 bases from J, the gap between germline ends came to 10 bases. This CDR3 spans 15 amino acids. The CDR3 DNA reads as TGTGCCAGTAGTATAGGACGTGGAGATAATGAAAAACTGTTTTTT. It encodes CASSIGRGDNEKLFF. The full variable domain, rest sourced from reference TRBV19 and TRBJ1-4, is DGGITQSPKYLFRKEGQNVTLSCEQNLNHDAMYWYRQDPGQGLRLIYYSQIVNDFQKGDIAEGYSVSREKKESFPLTVTSAQKNPTAFYLCASSIGRGDNEKLFFGSGTQLSVL.

This clone turned up a few times. The V gene is TRBV6-5, the J gene TRBJ1-2; 9 bases are a match to TRBD1. The length of the CDR3 is 15 residues. CDR1 is MNHEY, CDR2 SVGAGI, per germline. The V and J ends lost 6 bases and 2 bases, in that order; junction bases with no gene match: 7. The CDR3 spells CASSPGTGPNYGYTF. The CDR3 coding sequence is TGTGCCAGCAGCCCCGGGACAGGGCCCAACTATGGCTACACCTTC.

This clone was seen once. The chain links TRBV14 to TRBJ1-1; D remains ambiguous. This CDR3 has 13 residues. Looked up from germline, CDR1 is SGHDN and CDR2 is FVKESK. Trimming cost V 0 bases and J 7 bases, with 9 bases left between them. CDR3 sequence reads: CASSQEPRVEAFF. For the CDR3, the DNA is TGTGCCAGCAGCCAAGAGCCCCGGGTTGAAGCTTTCTTT.

The chain is built from TRBV5-6 and TRBJ2-3; 10 nucleotides align to TRBD2. The V gene's germline CDR1 is SGHDT and CDR2 YYEEEE. The V segment lost 3 bases and the J segment 1 base; nucleotides outside the gene matches: 14. The CDR3 is made up of 19 amino acids. The CDR3 nucleotides are TGTGCCAGCAGCTCCCGGGGGGGTACTAGCGGGACACGCACAGATACGCAGTATTTT. It encodes CASSSRGGTSGTRTDTQYF.

The CDR3, as DNA: TGTGCCAGCAGCTCCCTAGGGGATTGGGGCAATCAGCCCCAGCATTTT. The encoded protein is CASSSLGDWGNQPQHF. The chain links TRBV7-2 to TRBJ1-5, with D possibly being TRBD1 (5 bases). The CDR3 extends over 16 amino acids. CDR1 and CDR2 from the germline V gene are SGHTA and FQGNSA. V was pared by 4 bases and J by 2 bases, with 15 bases between.